Following are 27 T cell receptor beta chains from one sample sequenced in a study of technical replicates of blood from a few donors. TCRdb keeps only in-frame clones here, not all; method: immunoSEQ multiplex PCR. The profile shows nearly 80,000 clones, over 90% of them singletons. The source material was T cells isolated from PBMCs. These receptors originate from a human donor in good health.

V gene TRBV9 combines with J gene TRBJ1-4; D is perhaps TRBD1 (6 bases). CDR3 length: 15 amino acids. With 6 bases removed from V and 0 bases from J, the gap between germline ends came to 12 bases. Germline V gives CDR1 SGDLS, CDR2 YYNGEE. In nucleotides, the CDR3 is TGTGCCAGCACCGTTAGACAGGCAACTAATGAAAAACTGTTTTTT. Its translation is CASTVRQATNEKLFF.

This chain links TRBV7-9 with TRBJ1-2; D is ambiguous. Trimming shortened V by 1 base and J by 4 bases, and 13 bases separated the two germline ends. Per the germline V gene, CDR1 is SEHNR and CDR2 is FQNEAQ (reference sequence). The CDR3 length is 15 residues. The CDR3 coding sequence is TGTGCCAGCAGCTTAGATCGGGAGCTTCCCTATGGCTACACCTTC. Amino acids: CASSLDRELPYGYTF.

The gene calls are TRBV5-6 and TRBJ2-3, with D perhaps TRBD1 (5 bases). Germline CDR1 SGHDT, CDR2 YYEEEE. V lost 3 bases to trimming and J lost 5 bases, with 7 bases between them. This CDR3 region has 12 residues. For the CDR3, the DNA is TGTGCCAGCAGCTCCCAGGGAGATACGCAGTATTTT. Translation: CASSSQGDTQYF.

V gene TRBV30 combines with J gene TRBJ1-4; 8 positions match TRBD1. The germline CDR1 and CDR2 sequences are GTSNPN and SVGIG (reference sequence). With 8 bases clipped from V and 6 bases from J, the junction kept 5 bases outside the gene matches. The CDR3 spans 12 residues. The CDR3 DNA follows: TGTGCCGGGACAGGCGGGGATGAAAAACTGTTTTTT. This sequence encodes CAGTGGDEKLFF.

The chain couples TRBV15 to TRBJ2-7; TRBD1 matches 9 bases. CDR3 size: 16 residues. Unmatched junction bases numbered 7, after V lost 1 base and J lost 3 bases. CDR1 and CDR2 from the germline V gene are LNHNV and YYDKDF (reference sequence). CDR3 nucleotides: TGTGCCACCAGCAGAGGGGTGGGACAGGGCCTCTACGAGCAGTACTTC. Its protein is CATSRGVGQGLYEQYF.

This clone appeared a single time. The chain employs TRBV6-1 and TRBJ2-7; tentative D call: TRBD1 (5 bases). Germline V gene data show CDR1 as MNHNS and CDR2 as SASEGT. The CDR3 runs to 13 residues. V lost 2 bases to trimming and J lost 5 bases, with 10 bases between them. Here the CDR3 reads CASSERVGDEQYF. CDR3 bases: TGTGCCAGCAGTGAAAGAGTAGGGGACGAGCAGTACTTC.

The rearrangement uses TRBV28 and TRBJ2-7; 10 nucleotides align to TRBD2. CDR3 length: 14 residues. With 4 bases clipped from V and 3 bases from J, the junction kept 3 bases outside the gene matches. The V gene's germline CDR1 is MDHEN and CDR2 SYDVKM. The CDR3 sequence is CASSSRTSGYEQYF. The CDR3 nucleotides are TGTGCCAGCAGTTCCCGGACTAGCGGCTACGAGCAGTACTTC. Full variable domain (rest looked up from reference TRBV28 and TRBJ2-7): DVKVTQSSRYLVKRTGEKVFLECVQDMDHENMFWYRQDPGLGLRLIYFSYDVKMKEKGDIPEGYSVSREKKERFSLILESASTNQTSMYLCASSSRTSGYEQYFGPGTRLTVT.

The CDR3 bases are TGTGCCACCAGCAGAGATAGAACAGGGGCTAGCTATGGCTACACCTTC. Amino acids: CATSRDRTGASYGYTF. The rearrangement uses TRBV15 and TRBJ1-2, with TRBD1 matching over 7 bases. The CDR3 sequence is 16 residues long. The ends lost 0 bases at V and 4 bases at J; junction bases unmatched: 8. Germline CDR1 and CDR2: LNHNV and YYDKDF (reference sequence).

The CDR3 nucleotides read TGTGCCAGCAGCGGCTGGACAGGAGACTATGGCTACACCTTC. Translated, it gives CASSGWTGDYGYTF. The V call is TRBV13, the J call TRBJ1-2, with 7 bases fitting TRBD1. V dropped 5 bases and J dropped 3; count of bases not matched to a gene: 6. Germline CDR1 is PRHDT and CDR2 is FYEKMQ (reference sequence). The CDR3 spans 14 residues.

The V call is TRBV29-1, the J call TRBJ2-1; TRBD2 agrees at 8 bases. After removal of 7 bases from V and 8 bases from J, the junction contained 7 bases not matched to a gene. The CDR3 is made up of 12 amino acids. The V gene's germline CDR1 is SQVTM and CDR2 ANQGSEA. In DNA, the CDR3 is TGCAGCGCCGGGACTAGGGACCATGAGCAGTTCTTC. It encodes CSAGTRDHEQFF.

The genes are TRBV18 and TRBJ2-7; D is undetermined. The CDR3 has 13 amino acids. CDR1 KGHSH and CDR2 LQKENI come from the germline V gene. V lost 3 bases and J 0 bases, leaving 6 bases between the germline ends. CDR3 nucleotide sequence: TGTGCCAGCTCACCGGGCAACTCCTACGAGCAGTACTTC. It is translated as CASSPGNSYEQYF.

This chain uses TRBV4-3 with TRBJ2-2, with 11 bases fitting TRBD2. Losses at the gene ends were 6 bases for V and 7 bases for J; bases not matched to a gene: 10. The CDR3 extends over 16 amino acids. Germline loops: CDR1 LGHNA, CDR2 YSLEER. CDR3 amino acids: CASRPGLAARGGELFF. The CDR3 region has the DNA TGCGCCAGCAGACCGGGACTAGCGGCCCGGGGCGGGGAGCTGTTTTTT.

Only a few counts were recorded for this clone. The rearrangement links TRBV10-1 to TRBJ2-1; a possible D gene is TRBD2 (5 bases). CDR3 length: 14 residues. V gave up 2 bases and J gave up 4 bases, with 9 bases separating them. Germline CDR1 is WNHNN and CDR2 is SYGVQD (reference sequence). The CDR3 DNA follows: TGCGCCAGCAGTGAGATACTAGGGTACAATGAGCAGTTCTTC. Translated, it gives CASSEILGYNEQFF.

CDR3 nucleotides: TGTGCCAGCAGGGGGCCCAATGAGCAGTTCTTC. Translated: CASRGPNEQFF. The chain combines TRBV2 with TRBJ2-1; perhaps TRBD1 as D (5 bases). Germline V gene sequence: CDR1 SNHLY, CDR2 FYNNEI. CDR3 length: 11 amino acids. V was shortened by 6 bases and J by 6 bases, with 6 bases between the two germline ends.

The chain links TRBV28 to TRBJ2-7; possible D gene TRBD1, 6 bases. CDR3 size: 13 residues. Trimming removed 6 bases at V and 3 bases at J, with 12 bases between. From germline, CDR1 is MDHEN and CDR2 SYDVKM. The CDR3 DNA reads TGTGCCAGCAGCGGACAGTCCCTCTACGAGCAGTACTTC. Protein: CASSGQSLYEQYF. Based on the CDR3 plus reference TRBV28 and TRBJ2-7, the full variable domain is DVKVTQSSRYLVKRTGEKVFLECVQDMDHENMFWYRQDPGLGLRLIYFSYDVKMKEKGDIPEGYSVSREKKERFSLILESASTNQTSMYLCASSGQSLYEQYFGPGTRLTVT.

V is TRBV6-5 and J is TRBJ2-3, with 8 bases matching TRBD2. CDR1 and CDR2 from the germline V gene are MNHEY and SVGAGI. This CDR3 comprises 14 residues. V was clipped by 5 bases and J by 3 bases; unmatched bases: 4. CDR3 nucleotide sequence: TGTGCCAGCAGTAGAGCGGGAGTGACAGATACGCAGTATTTT. This codes for CASSRAGVTDTQYF.

The gene calls are TRBV4-1 and TRBJ2-7, with a possible D match to TRBD1 (6 bases). The CDR3 runs 15 residues. The germline gives CDR1 MGHRA, CDR2 YSYEKL. Trimming left V 4 bases short and J 4 bases short, with 17 bases between. The CDR3 nucleotides read TGCGCCAGCAGCCCTCTTAGGGGGAGCTATTACGAGCAGTACTTC. Its translation is CASSPLRGSYYEQYF.

This rearrangement joins TRBV7-9 to TRBJ1-1; D possibly corresponds to TRBD1 (5 bases). The V end lost 8 bases, the J end lost 0 bases, and 10 bases lay between the germline ends. The length of the CDR3 is 13 residues. CDR1 is SEHNR, CDR2 FQNEAQ, per germline (reference sequence). CDR3 coding DNA: TGTGCCAGCGGGGGGGGACTGAACACTGAAGCTTTCTTT. Encoded protein: CASGGGLNTEAFF. The full variable domain, completed using reference TRBV7-9 and TRBJ1-1, is DTGVSQNPRHKITKRGQNVTFRCDPISEHNRLYWYRQTLGQGPEFLTYFQNEAQLEKSRLLSDRFSAERPKGSFSTLEIQRTEQGDSAMYLCASGGGLNTEAFFGQGTRLTVV.

V usage is TRBV30 and J usage is TRBJ2-1; D might be TRBD1 (6 bases). The V gene lost 3 bases and the J gene lost 0 bases, with 18 bases spanning the gap. The germline V gene has CDR1 GTSNPN and CDR2 SVGIG (reference sequence). The CDR3 runs to 17 residues. The CDR3 bases are TGTGCCTGGAGAAGTGGGGGCGCCGGAGGCTCCTACAATGAGCAGTTCTTC. Its protein product is CAWRSGGAGGSYNEQFF. Complete variable domain (other parts from reference TRBV30 and TRBJ2-1): SQTIHQWPATLVQPVGSPLSLECTVEGTSNPNLYWYRQAAGRGLQLLFYSVGIGQISSEVPQNLSASRPQDRQFILSSKKLLLSDSGFYLCAWRSGGAGGSYNEQFFGPGTRLTVL.

This chain links TRBV19 with TRBJ1-5; D is unresolved. This CDR3 has 12 residues. Germline V CDR1 and CDR2: LNHDA, SQIVND (reference sequence). V shed 7 bases and J shed 3 bases, with 7 bases lying between them. CDR3 amino acids: CASNPLNQPQHF. DNA of the CDR3: TGTGCCAGTAATCCCCTCAATCAGCCCCAGCATTTT.

This chain links TRBV27 with TRBJ2-7; possibly TRBD2 for D (6 bases). The CDR3 covers 14 residues. The germline CDR1 and CDR2 sequences are MNHEY and SMNVEV (reference sequence). Trimming stripped 3 bases from V and 3 bases from J, with 12 bases between. The CDR3 spells CASSLSVGGYEQYF. Here the CDR3 DNA reads TGTGCCAGCAGTTTGTCCGTGGGGGGCTACGAGCAGTACTTC.

The V call is TRBV6-5, the J call TRBJ1-4; TRBD1 is a possible D gene (6 bases). The V gene's germline CDR1 is MNHEY and CDR2 SVGAGI. V gave up 6 bases and J gave up 5 bases, with 16 bases separating them. The CDR3 spans 15 residues. The CDR3 DNA follows: TGTGCCAGCAGGACCCCCGGGCAGGGGAATGAAAAACTGTTTTTT. As protein: CASRTPGQGNEKLFF.

This clone has just one count. The chain combines TRBV4-1 with TRBJ2-2, with 7 nucleotides matching TRBD2. Per germline, CDR1 MGHRA and CDR2 YSYEKL. Germline trimming cut 1 base from V and 6 bases from J; bases unmatched to any gene: 8. This CDR3 comprises 16 residues. The DNA for the CDR3 is TGCGCCAGCAGCCAAGGACTAGCTGGTACATCCGGGGAGCTGTTTTTT. Translation: CASSQGLAGTSGELFF.

The chain couples TRBV7-9 to TRBJ2-5; no reliable D call. The CDR3 has 14 residues. Trimming removed 0 bases at V and 0 bases at J, with 5 bases between. Germline CDR1 reads SEHNR; CDR2 reads FQNEAQ (reference sequence). Here the CDR3 reads CASSLADYQETQYF. The CDR3 DNA sequence: TGTGCCAGCAGCTTAGCAGACTACCAAGAGACCCAGTACTTC.

The gene calls are TRBV4-3 and TRBJ2-3; 10 nucleotides line up with TRBD2. Germline V gene sequence: CDR1 LGHNA, CDR2 YSLEER. The CDR3 covers 17 residues. J lost 4 bases, V lost 0 bases, and 7 bases had no gene match. The CDR3 spells CASSQETVAGGADTQYF. The CDR3 nucleotides read TGCGCCAGCAGCCAAGAGACGGTAGCGGGAGGAGCAGATACGCAGTATTTT.

Of note for this clone: Germline and junction disagree at one end, which may indicate a read error. V is TRBV29-1 and J is TRBJ1-2; no clear D. Germline V gives CDR1 SQVTM, CDR2 ANQGSEA. The CDR3 is 11 residues long. The CDR3 DNA reads as TGCAGCGCCGGTTTTAACGATGGCTACACCTTC. Translating gives CSAGFNDGYTF. The full variable domain, with the rest looked up from reference TRBV29-1 and TRBJ1-2, is SAVISQKPSRDICQRGTSLTIQCQVDSQVTMMFWYRQQPGQSLTLIATANQGSEATYESGFVIDKFPISRPNLTFSTLTVSNMSPEDSSIYLCSAGFNDGYTFGSGTRLTVV.

V gene TRBV30 combines with J gene TRBJ1-5; D perhaps matches TRBD1 (6 bases). The CDR3 runs 17 residues. Per germline, CDR1 GTSNPN and CDR2 SVGIG (reference sequence). Between the trimmed V and J ends, which lost 3 bases and 3 bases, there was a span of 21 bases. In DNA, the CDR3 is TGTGCCTGGAGCAAAATTAGGGAACAGGGCTTCAATCAGCCCCAGCATTTT. It codes for CAWSKIREQGFNQPQHF.